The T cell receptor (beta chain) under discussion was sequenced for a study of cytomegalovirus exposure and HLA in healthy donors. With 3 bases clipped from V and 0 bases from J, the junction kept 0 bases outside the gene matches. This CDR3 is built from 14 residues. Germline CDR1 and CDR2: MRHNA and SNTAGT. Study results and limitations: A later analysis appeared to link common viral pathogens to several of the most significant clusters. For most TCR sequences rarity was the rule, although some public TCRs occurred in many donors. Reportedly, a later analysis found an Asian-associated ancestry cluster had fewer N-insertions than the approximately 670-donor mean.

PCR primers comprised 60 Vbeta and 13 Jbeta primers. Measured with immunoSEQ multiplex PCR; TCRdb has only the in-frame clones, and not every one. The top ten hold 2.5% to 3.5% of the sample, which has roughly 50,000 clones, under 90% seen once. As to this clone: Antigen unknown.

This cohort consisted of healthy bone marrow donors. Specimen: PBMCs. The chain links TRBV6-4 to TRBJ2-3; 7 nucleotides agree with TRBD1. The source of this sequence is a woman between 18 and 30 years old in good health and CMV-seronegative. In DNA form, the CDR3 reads TGTGCCAGCAGTGAGGGACAGAGCACAGATACGCAGTATTTT. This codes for CASSEGQSTDTQYF.